The 2 T cell receptor beta chains listed next were all sequenced from one sample in a study of blood T cell repertoires in COVID-19. Produced via immunoSEQ multiplex PCR; TCRdb's table is partial and in-frame only. The sample records roughly 160,000 clones, around 72% being singletons. Source material: peripheral blood. The receptors were gathered from an elderly woman with acute or convalescent COVID-19.

The rearrangement links TRBV10-3 to TRBJ2-1, with 7 bases identical to TRBD1. From germline, CDR1 is ENHRY and CDR2 SYGVKD. Germline trimming cut 5 bases from V and 3 bases from J; bases unmatched to any gene: 16. The CDR3 sequence is 18 residues long. The CDR3 is CAISIQKSGTANYNEQFF. CDR3 coding DNA: TGTGCCATCAGTATTCAAAAATCCGGGACAGCAAACTACAATGAGCAGTTCTTC.

The rearrangement uses TRBV3-1 (or the pseudogene TRBV3-2) and TRBJ2-3; D is possibly TRBD2 (5 bases). Deletions cut 4 bases from V and 0 bases from J, with 14 bases between. Germline assignment: CDR1 LGHDT and CDR2 YNNKEL (reference sequence). CDR3 length: 16 amino acids. CDR3 sequence: CASSLLISASTDTQYF. Here the CDR3 DNA reads TGTGCCAGCAGCCTCTTAATTAGCGCTAGCACAGATACGCAGTATTTT.